This T cell receptor (beta chain) came from a study of blood T cell repertoires in COVID-19 (dated by TCRdb to between 2020 and 2021). Describing the broader study: The collaborator samples originated in the United States, Italy and Spain and spanned the acute and convalescent phases of COVID-19. The prospective study material was composed of cDNA or gDNA derived from T cells, B-cell-depleted T cells, or PBMCs. Deeply sampled blood TCRbeta repertoires from subjects exposed to, actively infected with, or recovered from COVID-19 were included in the dataset. A freely available public database, intended as a resource for researchers studying the immune response to SARS-CoV-2, is where the repertoires were released. The samples were drawn from the first 160 participants of the ongoing ImmuneRACE study and from 1,200 or so subjects provided by 6 global collaborators. Nearly every sample came with metadata listing a de-identified subject ID, COVID-19 status, age in years and sex. HLA class I and class II types, where available, came from metadata supplied by the sample provider rather than from assay-based typing.

Germline trimming amounts to 8 bases on V and 4 bases on J, with 3 as the count of junction bases outside the gene matches. The germline V gene (reference sequence) gives CDR1 as MNHNY and CDR2 as SVGAGI. From the cysteine up to the phenylalanine, the CDR3 has a length of 14 residues. The only DNA kept is the CDR3, 42 bases in frame from the first base. TCRbeta CDR3 regions were amplified from genomic DNA by means of the immunoSEQ Assay, a bias-controlled multiplex PCR. The source study handled its data this way. Within the assay, amplification of reference gene primers was used to estimate how many nucleated cells each sample contained. To quantify the absolute abundance of each unique TCRbeta CDR3 rearrangement, sequence reads were collapsed and filtered. For each sample, productive Simpson clonality was calculated as the square root of Simpson's diversity index over productive rearrangements. TCRdb retrieved this table from immuneACCESS and kept in-frame rearrangements only. Not all clones are present; in checked studies, unresolved V genes account for under half, and no reason is known for the remainder. V and J calls and clone size are as listed in that table; D and trimming were resolved from the DNA. This sample comprises about 84,000 clones, about three quarters of them detected only once. The ten largest clones capture more than 5% of the sample.

To note about this clone: The specificity of this receptor is unknown. No base quality values were provided; no much bigger clone lies one nucleotide off.

Whole blood was collected in K2EDTA tubes by collaborating institutions according to the institutions' own protocols. For TCRbeta analysis, collaborators shipped samples in one of three forms: frozen whole blood, isolated PBMCs, or DNA extracted from either of those sample types. What the authors observed across the whole study: How much clinical and demographic metadata was included differed by source and by participant, and the metadata was provided uncurated.

Recombination connected TRBV6-6 to TRBJ2-2; 11 bases in between match TRBD1. The source is a middle-aged man with active or convalescent COVID-19. Specimen: peripheral blood. This receptor has the CDR3 CASGDRGFTGELFF. The base sequence is TGTGCCAGCGGGGACAGGGGGTTCACCGGGGAGCTGTTTTTT.